Described below is a single T cell receptor (beta chain) sequence and its context. These data originate in a study of blood T cell repertoires in COVID-19. Study information: Sites in the United States, Italy and Spain provided acute and convalescent COVID-19 samples. PBMCs, B-cell-depleted T cells, or T cells provided the cDNA or gDNA that made up the material.

V gave up 0 bases and J gave up 2 bases, with 7 bases separating them. CDR3 length equals 14 residues. Germline V gives CDR1 MNHEY, CDR2 SMNVEV (reference sequence). Authors' analysis steps: The assay estimated nucleated cells by amplifying reference gene primers. Sequencing was performed with immunoSEQ multiplex PCR; in TCRdb, only in-frame clones are kept and a portion is missing. The DNA gave D and trimming, while V, J and clone size come from that table. The top ten clones hold roughly 0.52% of a sample with about 150,000 clones, 75% to 85% of them seen once. The sequence derives from a man in his 60s with acute or convalescent COVID-19. The V call is TRBV27, the J call TRBJ1-1; no definite D call. The sample was peripheral blood. The CDR3 bases are TGTGCCAGCAGTTTATCGATACTTAACACTGAAGCTTTCTTT. It specifies CASSLSILNTEAFF.